The 5 T cell receptor beta chains below were found in one sample sequenced in a study of early T cells in non-severe SARS-CoV-2 infection. In TCRdb, the 5' RACE reads were re-called with MiXCR into one record per CDR3 protein. The sample lists 50,000 or so distinct CDR3 sequences, 9.5% to 15% occurring once. The sequenced material came from whole blood. Every receptor here comes from an adult who was a healthcare worker with PCR-confirmed SARS-CoV-2 infection or an uninfected control (not recorded which).

This rearrangement joins TRBV4-1 to TRBJ1-4; D gene ambiguous. Germline lookup yields CDR1 MGHRA and CDR2 YSYEKL. With 3 bases removed from V and 3 bases from J, the gap between germline ends came to 14 bases. The CDR3 covers 16 residues. DNA for the CDR3: TGCGCCAGCAGCCACGGGATACCCTTGGCTAATGAAAAACTGTTTTTT. Translation gives CASSHGIPLANEKLFF.

The chain has TRBV7-9 and TRBJ2-7; 10 nucleotides match TRBD2. Trimming cost V 2 bases and J 5 bases; bases outside gene matches: 3. This CDR3 contains 14 residues. The germline gives CDR1 SEHNR, CDR2 FQNEAQ (reference sequence). CDR3: CASSLSLAGDEQYF. CDR3 bases: TGTGCCAGCAGCTTAAGCCTAGCGGGAGACGAGCAGTACTTC.

This clonotype was seen only a few times. This sequence joins TRBV9 and TRBJ1-1; D unresolved. Germline-derived CDR1 and CDR2 are SGDLS and YYNGEE. The V end lost 0 bases, the J end lost 6 bases, and 9 bases lay between the germline ends. CDR3 size: 13 residues. CDR3 DNA: TGTGCCAGCAGCGTAGCCGCGGGCGCTGAAGCTTTCTTT. Residues: CASSVAAGAEAFF.

This clonotype was seen a handful of times. The chain is built from TRBV11-2 and TRBJ1-1; no clear D gene. Trimming pared 0 bases from V and 11 bases from J, leaving 16 bases between. From germline, CDR1 is SGHAT and CDR2 FQNNGV. The CDR3 has 14 amino acids. The CDR3 sequence: CASSLETVARGAFF. The CDR3 DNA follows: TGTGCCAGCAGCTTAGAAACAGTAGCCAGAGGGGCTTTCTTT.

The chain has TRBV30 and TRBJ2-7, with TRBD1 identical over 11 bases. The CDR3 spans 15 residues. The V gene's germline CDR1 is GTSNPN and CDR2 SVGIG (reference sequence). J gave up 3 bases and V 2 bases, and 6 bases lay outside the gene matches. CDR3 region: CAWSRGGQGGYEQYF. CDR3 coding DNA: TGTGCCTGGAGTCGAGGGGGACAGGGGGGCTACGAGCAGTACTTC.